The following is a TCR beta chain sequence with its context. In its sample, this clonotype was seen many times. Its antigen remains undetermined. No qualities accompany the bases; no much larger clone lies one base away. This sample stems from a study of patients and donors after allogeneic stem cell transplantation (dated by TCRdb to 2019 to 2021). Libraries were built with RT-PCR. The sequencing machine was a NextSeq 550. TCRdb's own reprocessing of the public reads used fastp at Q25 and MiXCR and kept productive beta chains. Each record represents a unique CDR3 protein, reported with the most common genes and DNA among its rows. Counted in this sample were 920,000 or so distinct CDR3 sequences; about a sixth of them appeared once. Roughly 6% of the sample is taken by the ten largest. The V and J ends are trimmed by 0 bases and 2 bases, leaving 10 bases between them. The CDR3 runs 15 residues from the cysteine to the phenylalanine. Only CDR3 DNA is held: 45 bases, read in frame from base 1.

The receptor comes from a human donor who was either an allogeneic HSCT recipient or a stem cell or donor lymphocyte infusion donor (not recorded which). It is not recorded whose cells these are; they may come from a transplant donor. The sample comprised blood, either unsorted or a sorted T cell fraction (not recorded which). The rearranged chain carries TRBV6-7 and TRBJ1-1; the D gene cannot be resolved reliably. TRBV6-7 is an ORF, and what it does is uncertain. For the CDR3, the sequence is CASSYSRRRNTEAFF. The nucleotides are TGTGCCAGCAGTTACTCGAGAAGACGAAACACTGAAGCTTTCTTT.